This T cell receptor beta chain emerged from a study of tumor T cells in aggressive B-cell lymphoma. The method was immunoSEQ multiplex PCR; TCRdb's version includes in-frame clones alone and lacks a portion of them. This sample has more than 2,500 clones, with about 90% found just once. V dropped 5 bases and J dropped 3 bases, with 5 bases sitting between them. CDR1 and CDR2 (germline): LNHDA, SQIVND (reference sequence). This CDR3 contains 12 residues. This TCR derives from an adult with diffuse large B cell lymphoma. The gene calls are TRBV19 and TRBJ2-1; D gene ambiguous. The sample consisted of tumor tissue. In DNA form, the CDR3 reads TGTGCCAGTAGTCCTGTCTACAATGAGCAGTTCTTC. Protein: CASSPVYNEQFF.